A single sample gave rise to the 8 T cell receptor beta chains below, sequenced in a study of Ad26.COV2.S vaccination and SARS-CoV-2 variants. Libraries were prepared by immunoSEQ multiplex PCR; TCRdb keeps only in-frame clonotypes and omits some of them. The table shows more than 300,000 clones, with less than 90% occurring only once. Noted treatment: around 19 received Ad26.COV2.S at low or high dose, single or two shots; 5 received placebo; per-sample allocation not given. Samples were taken on day 63 after the first vaccine or placebo injection. Sequencing was performed on peripheral blood, taken in a trial of Ad26.COV2.S vaccine versus placebo. The receptors originated from a person aged 18-65 years who received the Ad26.COV2.S COVID-19 vaccine or a placebo.

This chain links TRBV11-3 with TRBJ2-1, with D unclear. The CDR3 totals 15 residues. CDR1 and CDR2 from the germline V gene are SGHNT and YENEEA. V dropped 4 bases and J dropped 0 bases, with 10 bases sitting between them. The CDR3 nucleotides read TGTGCCAGCAGCTCTGGACGGAACTCCTACAATGAGCAGTTCTTC. It specifies CASSSGRNSYNEQFF.

This clone was detected a few times. The chain links TRBV28 to TRBJ1-6, with 10 nucleotides matching TRBD1. This CDR3 is 17 amino acids long. Trimming took 6 bases from V and 7 from J; bases not matched to a gene: 12. CDR1 is MDHEN and CDR2 is SYDVKM in the germline V gene. The CDR3 coding sequence is TGTGCCAGCAGCCTACCCGGGACAGGGGTAGGGAATTCACCCCTCCACTTT. This sequence encodes CASSLPGTGVGNSPLHF.

The rearrangement uses TRBV19 and TRBJ1-5; D gene uncertain. Trimming left V 3 bases short and J 4 bases short, with 10 bases between. This CDR3 is 14 amino acids long. The V gene's germline CDR1 is LNHDA and CDR2 SQIVND (reference sequence). The CDR3 spells CASSITIGNQPQHF. The CDR3 DNA sequence: TGTGCCAGTAGTATCACGATAGGGAATCAGCCCCAGCATTTT.

The chain combines TRBV7-9 with TRBJ1-1; D perhaps matches TRBD1 (6 bases). With 6 bases removed from V and 9 bases from J, the gap between germline ends came to 20 bases. The CDR3 extends over 14 amino acids. The germline V gene has CDR1 SEHNR and CDR2 FQNEAQ (reference sequence). The CDR3 sequence: CASSEDRRAIKAFF. CDR3 coding DNA: TGTGCCAGCAGTGAGGACAGACGCGCTATTAAAGCTTTCTTT.

The chain has TRBV28 and TRBJ2-5, with TRBD2 identical over 10 bases. Germline assignment: CDR1 MDHEN and CDR2 SYDVKM. The CDR3 runs 16 residues. Trimming at V came to 6 bases and at J to 4 bases, leaving 11 bases not matched to a gene. The CDR3 region is CASRTGQRTSGETQYF. Written as DNA, the CDR3 is TGTGCCAGCAGAACGGGACAGCGGACTAGCGGAGAGACCCAGTACTTC.

There are a few counts of this clone. This sequence joins TRBV21-1 and TRBJ2-1; TRBD1, as called in the table, went unchecked against the DNA. TRBV21-1 corresponds to a pseudogene. The CDR3 sequence is 16 residues long. The CDR3 DNA is TGTGCCAGCAGCAATCCCGGGACAGGGATTCTTTATTGGCAGTTCTTC. This codes for CASSNPGTGILYWQFF.

Ten or more counts support this clone. At the DNA level, this CDR3 is encoded by other sequences in the same sample as well. This chain links TRBV6-4 with TRBJ2-3, with 13 nucleotides matching TRBD2. This CDR3 has 15 amino acids. V trimming: 0 bases; J trimming: 6 bases; junction bases outside the gene matches: 0. CDR1 and CDR2 from the germline V gene are MRHNA and SNTAGT. The chain's CDR3 is CASSDSTSGGDTQYF. DNA of the CDR3: TGTGCCAGCAGTGACTCGACTAGCGGGGGGGATACGCAGTATTTT.

The V gene is TRBV6-5, the J gene TRBJ2-1; no reliable D call. The CDR3 is made up of 15 amino acids. Germline V gene data show CDR1 as MNHEY and CDR2 as SVGAGI. The germline V and J ends were trimmed by 0 bases and 1 base, with 7 bases remaining between them. The CDR3 DNA reads as TGTGCCAGCAGTTACTCTTGGGGATCCTACAATGAGCAGTTCTTC. It encodes CASSYSWGSYNEQFF.